This entry features one TCR beta chain sequence. This specimen comes from a study of technical replicates of blood from a few donors. The CDR3 runs to 14 residues. V lost 7 bases to trimming and J lost 3 bases; unmatched junction nucleotides: 8. Per the germline V gene, CDR1 is MDHEN and CDR2 is SYDVKM. Profiled with immunoSEQ multiplex PCR; TCRdb holds only in-frame clones, not every one. The data show around 16,000 clones, around 80% seen once. The rearrangement joins TRBV28 to TRBJ2-7, with 8 bases matching TRBD2. This receptor was obtained from a human donor in good health. The specimen sequenced was PBMCs. The CDR3 sequence: CASNTGTRVYEQYF. CDR3 nucleotide sequence: TGTGCCAGCAACACCGGGACTAGGGTCTACGAGCAGTACTTC. Together with reference TRBV28 and TRBJ2-7, the CDR3 gives the full variable domain: DVKVTQSSRYLVKRTGEKVFLECVQDMDHENMFWYRQDPGLGLRLIYFSYDVKMKEKGDIPEGYSVSREKKERFSLILESASTNQTSMYLCASNTGTRVYEQYFGPGTRLTVT.